A single sample is the source of the 2 T cell receptor beta chains below, sequenced in a study of CD8 T cells in ankylosing spondylitis. One entry per CDR3 protein, called by TCRdb with MiXCR from the 5' RACE reads. The sample consists of fewer than 400,000 distinct CDR3 sequences, about 15% of them appearing once. The sample was blood, either unsorted or a sorted T cell fraction (not recorded which). These receptors all stem from a male donor with ankylosing spondylitis or in good health (not recorded which).

The rearrangement joins TRBV5-1 to TRBJ2-5; TRBD1 aligns across 7 bases. This CDR3 has 13 residues. Per the germline V gene, CDR1 is SGHRS and CDR2 is YFSETQ. V was pared by 5 bases and J by 3 bases, with 4 bases of the junction left unmatched. The CDR3 coding sequence is TGCGCCAGCAGAGGGACAGCTGAAGAGACCCAGTACTTC. Protein: CASRGTAEETQYF.

This clonotype has a count of ten or more. The chain carries TRBV5-1 and TRBJ2-7, with a weak D call TRBD2 (5 bases). The length of the CDR3 is 13 residues. CDR1 and CDR2 (germline): SGHRS, YFSETQ. Deletions cut 4 bases from V and 5 bases from J, with 13 bases between. CDR3 protein: CASSQRTGDEQYF. DNA for the CDR3: TGCGCCAGCAGCCAGCGGACGGGCGACGAGCAGTACTTC.